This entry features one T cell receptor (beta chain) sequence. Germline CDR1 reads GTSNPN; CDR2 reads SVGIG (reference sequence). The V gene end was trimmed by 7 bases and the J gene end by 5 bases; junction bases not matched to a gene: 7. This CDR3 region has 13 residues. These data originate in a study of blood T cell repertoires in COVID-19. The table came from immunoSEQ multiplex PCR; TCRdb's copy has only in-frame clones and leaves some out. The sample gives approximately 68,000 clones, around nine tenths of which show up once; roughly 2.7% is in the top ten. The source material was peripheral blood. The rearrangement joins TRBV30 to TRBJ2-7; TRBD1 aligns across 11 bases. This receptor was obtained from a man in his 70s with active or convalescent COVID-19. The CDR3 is CAFSWGQGDEQYF. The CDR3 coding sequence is TGTGCCTTCTCCTGGGGACAGGGGGACGAGCAGTACTTC.